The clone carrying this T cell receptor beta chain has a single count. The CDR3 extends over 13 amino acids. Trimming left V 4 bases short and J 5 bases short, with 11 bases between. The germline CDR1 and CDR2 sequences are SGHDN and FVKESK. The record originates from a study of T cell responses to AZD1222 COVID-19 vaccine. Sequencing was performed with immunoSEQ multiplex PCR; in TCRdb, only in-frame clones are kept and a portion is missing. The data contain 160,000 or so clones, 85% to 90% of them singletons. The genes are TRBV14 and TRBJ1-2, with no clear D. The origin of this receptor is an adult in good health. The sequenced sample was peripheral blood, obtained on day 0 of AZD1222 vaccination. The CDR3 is CASSRAVYYGYTF. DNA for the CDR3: TGTGCCAGCAGCCGTGCGGTTTATTATGGCTACACCTTC.